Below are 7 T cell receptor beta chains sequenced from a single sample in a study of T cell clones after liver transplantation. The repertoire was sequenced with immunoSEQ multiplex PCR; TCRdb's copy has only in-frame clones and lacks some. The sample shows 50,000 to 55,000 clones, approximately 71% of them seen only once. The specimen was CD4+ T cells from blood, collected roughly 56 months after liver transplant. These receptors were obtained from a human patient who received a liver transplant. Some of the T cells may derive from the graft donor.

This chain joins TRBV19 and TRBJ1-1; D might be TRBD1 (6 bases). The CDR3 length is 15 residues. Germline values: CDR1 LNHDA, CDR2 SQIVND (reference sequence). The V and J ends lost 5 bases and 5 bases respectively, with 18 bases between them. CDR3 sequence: CASSLNRDTRTEAFF. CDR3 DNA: TGTGCCAGTAGTCTCAACCGGGACACCAGAACTGAAGCTTTCTTT.

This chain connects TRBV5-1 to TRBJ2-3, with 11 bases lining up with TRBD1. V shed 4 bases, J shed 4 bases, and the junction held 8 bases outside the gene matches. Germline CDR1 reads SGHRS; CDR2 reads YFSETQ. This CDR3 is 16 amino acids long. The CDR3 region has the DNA TGCGCCAGCAGCCTGCTAGGACAGGGGGCTTCAGATACGCAGTATTTT. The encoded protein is CASSLLGQGASDTQYF.

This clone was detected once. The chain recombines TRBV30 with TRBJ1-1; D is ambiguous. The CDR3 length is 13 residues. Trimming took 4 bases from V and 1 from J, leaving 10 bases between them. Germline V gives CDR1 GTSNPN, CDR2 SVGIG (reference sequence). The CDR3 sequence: CAWTVQSNTEAFF. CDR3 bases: TGTGCCTGGACAGTCCAGTCGAACACTGAAGCTTTCTTT. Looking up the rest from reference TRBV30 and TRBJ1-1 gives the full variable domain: SQTIHQWPATLVQPVGSPLSLECTVEGTSNPNLYWYRQAAGRGLQLLFYSVGIGQISSEVPQNLSASRPQDRQFILSSKKLLLSDSGFYLCAWTVQSNTEAFFGQGTRLTVV.

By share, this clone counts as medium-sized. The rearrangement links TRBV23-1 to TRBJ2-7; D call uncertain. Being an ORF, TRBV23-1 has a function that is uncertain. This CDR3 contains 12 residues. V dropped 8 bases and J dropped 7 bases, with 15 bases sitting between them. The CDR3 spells CASVTGSWEQYF. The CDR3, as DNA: TGCGCCAGCGTTACGGGCTCTTGGGAGCAGTACTTC.

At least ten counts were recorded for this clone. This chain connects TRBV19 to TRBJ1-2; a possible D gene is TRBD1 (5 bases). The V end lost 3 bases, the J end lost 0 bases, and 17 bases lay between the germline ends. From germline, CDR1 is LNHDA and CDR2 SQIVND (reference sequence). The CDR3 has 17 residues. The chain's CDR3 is CASSIPAGRGANYGYTF. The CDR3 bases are TGTGCCAGTAGTATCCCGGCAGGGAGAGGAGCTAACTATGGCTACACCTTC.

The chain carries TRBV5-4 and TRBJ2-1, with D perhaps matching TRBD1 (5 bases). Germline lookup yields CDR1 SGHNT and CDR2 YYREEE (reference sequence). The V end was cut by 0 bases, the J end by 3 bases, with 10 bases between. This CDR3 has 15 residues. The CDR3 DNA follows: TGTGCCAGCAGCTTGGTAGGGGTCGTCTACAATGAGCAGTTCTTC. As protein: CASSLVGVVYNEQFF.

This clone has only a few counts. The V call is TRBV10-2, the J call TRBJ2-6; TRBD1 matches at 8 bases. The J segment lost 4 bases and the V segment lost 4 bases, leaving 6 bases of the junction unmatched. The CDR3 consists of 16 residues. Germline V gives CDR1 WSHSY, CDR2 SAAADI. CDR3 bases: TGCGCCAGCAGTGTGGGCCAGGGGGCGGGGGCCAACGTCCTGACTTTC. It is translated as CASSVGQGAGANVLTF.